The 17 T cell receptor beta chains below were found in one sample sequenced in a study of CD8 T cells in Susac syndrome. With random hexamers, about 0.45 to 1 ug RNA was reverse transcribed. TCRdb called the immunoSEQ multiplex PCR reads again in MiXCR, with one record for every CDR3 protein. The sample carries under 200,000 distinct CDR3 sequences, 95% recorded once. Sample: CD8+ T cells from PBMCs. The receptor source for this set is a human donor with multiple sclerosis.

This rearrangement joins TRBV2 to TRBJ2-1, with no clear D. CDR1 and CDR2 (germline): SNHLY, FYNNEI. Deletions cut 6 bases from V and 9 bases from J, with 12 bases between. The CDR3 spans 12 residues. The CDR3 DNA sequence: TGTGCCAGCAGGGACCTGATGTGTGAGCAGTTCTTC. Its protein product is CASRDLMCEQFF.

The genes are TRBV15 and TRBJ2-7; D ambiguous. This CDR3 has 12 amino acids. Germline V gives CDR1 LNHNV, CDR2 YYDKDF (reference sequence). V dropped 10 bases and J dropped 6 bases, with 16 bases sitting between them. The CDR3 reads CARNQETSEQYF. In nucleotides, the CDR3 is TGTGCCAGGAACCAAGAAACGAGCGAGCAGTACTTC.

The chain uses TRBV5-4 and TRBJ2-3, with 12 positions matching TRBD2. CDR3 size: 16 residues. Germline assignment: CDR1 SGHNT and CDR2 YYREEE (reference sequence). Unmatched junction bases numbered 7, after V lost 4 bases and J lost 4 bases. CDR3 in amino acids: CASSEGLAGGPDTQYF. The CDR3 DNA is TGTGCCAGCAGCGAAGGCCTAGCGGGAGGGCCAGATACGCAGTATTTT.

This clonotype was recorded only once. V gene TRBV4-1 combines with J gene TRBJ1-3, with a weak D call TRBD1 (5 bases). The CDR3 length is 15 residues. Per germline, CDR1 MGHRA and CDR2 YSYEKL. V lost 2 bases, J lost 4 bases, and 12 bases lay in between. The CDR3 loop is CASSQWDEGGNTIYF. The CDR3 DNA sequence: TGCGCCAGCAGCCAATGGGACGAAGGAGGAAACACCATATATTTT.

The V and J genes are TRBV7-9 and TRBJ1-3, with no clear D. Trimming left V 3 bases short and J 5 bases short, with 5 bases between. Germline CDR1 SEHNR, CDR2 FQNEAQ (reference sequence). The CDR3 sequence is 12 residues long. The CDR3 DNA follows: TGTGCCAGCAGCTTGGGTCGAAACACCATATATTTT. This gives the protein CASSLGRNTIYF.

In nucleotides, the CDR3 is TGCAGTGCCTGGAAGACAGGGATGCAAGAGACCCAGTACTTC. Amino acid sequence: CSAWKTGMQETQYF. This sequence joins TRBV20-1 and TRBJ2-5, with 7 bases aligning to TRBD1. The V and J ends lost 6 bases and 2 bases, in that order; junction bases with no gene match: 9. This CDR3 comprises 14 residues. CDR1 and CDR2 (germline): DFQATT, SNEGSKA (reference sequence).

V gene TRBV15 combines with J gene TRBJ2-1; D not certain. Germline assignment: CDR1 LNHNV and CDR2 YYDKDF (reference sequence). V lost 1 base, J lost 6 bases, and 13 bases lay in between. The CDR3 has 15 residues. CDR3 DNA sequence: TGTGCCACCAGCAGAGTGGCTGGGTGGAGCAATGAGCAGTTCTTC. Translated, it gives CATSRVAGWSNEQFF.

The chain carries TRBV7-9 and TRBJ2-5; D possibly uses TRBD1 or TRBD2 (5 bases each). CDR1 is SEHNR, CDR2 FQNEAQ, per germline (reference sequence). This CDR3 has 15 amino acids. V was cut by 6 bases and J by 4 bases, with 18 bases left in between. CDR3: CASRNSGLGGETQYF. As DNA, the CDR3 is TGTGCCAGCAGGAATTCCGGCCTTGGGGGAGAGACCCAGTACTTC. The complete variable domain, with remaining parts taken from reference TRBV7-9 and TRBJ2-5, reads DTGVSQNPRHKITKRGQNVTFRCDPISEHNRLYWYRQTLGQGPEFLTYFQNEAQLEKSRLLSDRFSAERPKGSFSTLEIQRTEQGDSAMYLCASRNSGLGGETQYFGPGTRLLVL.

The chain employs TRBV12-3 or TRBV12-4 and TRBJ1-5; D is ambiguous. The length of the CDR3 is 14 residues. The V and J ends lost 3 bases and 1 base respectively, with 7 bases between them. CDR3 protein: CASSLAQSNQPQHF. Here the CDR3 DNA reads TGTGCCAGCAGTTTGGCCCAAAGCAATCAGCCCCAGCATTTT.

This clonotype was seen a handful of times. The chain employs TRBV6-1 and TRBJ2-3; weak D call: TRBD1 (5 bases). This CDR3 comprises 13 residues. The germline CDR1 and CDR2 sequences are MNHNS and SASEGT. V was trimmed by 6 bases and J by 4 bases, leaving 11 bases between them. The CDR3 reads CASRGPPADTQYF. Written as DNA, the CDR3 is TGTGCCAGCAGGGGGCCGCCTGCAGATACGCAGTATTTT.

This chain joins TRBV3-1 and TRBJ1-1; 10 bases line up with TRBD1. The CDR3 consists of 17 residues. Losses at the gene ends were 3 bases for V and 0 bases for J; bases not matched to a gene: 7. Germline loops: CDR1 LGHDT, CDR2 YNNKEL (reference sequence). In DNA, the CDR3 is TGTGCCAGCAGCCATACTCGGACAGGGGGATTGAACACTGAAGCTTTCTTT. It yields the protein CASSHTRTGGLNTEAFF.

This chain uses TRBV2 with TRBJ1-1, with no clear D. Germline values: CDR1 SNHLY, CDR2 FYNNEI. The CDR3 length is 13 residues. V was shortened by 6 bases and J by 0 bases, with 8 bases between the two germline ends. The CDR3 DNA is TGTGCCAGCAGGGACCCCTTGAACACTGAAGCTTTCTTT. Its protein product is CASRDPLNTEAFF.

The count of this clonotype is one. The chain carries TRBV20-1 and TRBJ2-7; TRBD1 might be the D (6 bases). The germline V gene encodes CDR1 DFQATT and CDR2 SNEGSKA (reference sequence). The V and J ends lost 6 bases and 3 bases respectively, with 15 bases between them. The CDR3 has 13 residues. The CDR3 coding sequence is TGCAGTGCAGCCTTGGGACACAACTACGAGCAGTACTTC. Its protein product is CSAALGHNYEQYF.

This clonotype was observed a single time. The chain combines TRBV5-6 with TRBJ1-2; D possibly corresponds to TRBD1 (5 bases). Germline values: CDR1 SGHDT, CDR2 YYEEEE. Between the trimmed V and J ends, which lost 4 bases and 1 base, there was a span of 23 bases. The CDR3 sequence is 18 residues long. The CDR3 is CASSVGGDYSALNYGYTF. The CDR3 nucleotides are TGTGCCAGCAGCGTTGGGGGGGACTACTCGGCGCTTAACTATGGCTACACCTTC. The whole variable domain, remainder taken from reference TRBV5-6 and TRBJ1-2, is DAGVTQSPTHLIKTRGQQVTLRCSPKSGHDTVSWYQQALGQGPQFIFQYYEEEERQRGNFPDRFSGHQFPNYSSELNVNALLLGDSALYLCASSVGGDYSALNYGYTFGSGTRLTVV.

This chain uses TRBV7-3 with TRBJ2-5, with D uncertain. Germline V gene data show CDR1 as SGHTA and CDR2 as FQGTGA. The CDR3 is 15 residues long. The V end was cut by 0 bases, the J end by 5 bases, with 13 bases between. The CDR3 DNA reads TGTGCCAGCAGCTTAACGGGCCAGGCTGCGGAGACCCAGTACTTC. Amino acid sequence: CASSLTGQAAETQYF.

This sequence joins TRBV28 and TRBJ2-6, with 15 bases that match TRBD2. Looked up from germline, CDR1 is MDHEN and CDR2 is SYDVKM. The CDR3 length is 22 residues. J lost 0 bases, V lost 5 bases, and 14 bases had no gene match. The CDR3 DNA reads TGTGCCAGCAGTACCCTCCCCGGCGGACTAGCGGGAGGGCTCTCTGGGGCCAACGTCCTGACTTTC. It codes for CASSTLPGGLAGGLSGANVLTF.

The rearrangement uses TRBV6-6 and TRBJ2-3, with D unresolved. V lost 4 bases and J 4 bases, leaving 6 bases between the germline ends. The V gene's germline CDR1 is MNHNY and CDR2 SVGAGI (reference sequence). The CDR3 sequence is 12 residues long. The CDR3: CASSCCSDTQYF. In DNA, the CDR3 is TGTGCCAGCAGTTGCTGTTCAGATACGCAGTATTTT.